This T cell receptor beta chain appears in the sequencing data of a study of beta chain features in type 1 diabetes. CDR1 is LNHNV and CDR2 is YYDKDF in the germline V gene (reference sequence). This CDR3 has 14 residues. Trimming took 2 bases from V and 9 from J, leaving 15 bases between them. Sequenced material consisted of expressed TCRB transcripts (all of the isolated RNA was reverse transcribed). The protocol was immunoSEQ multiplex PCR, while the TCRdb copy is restricted to in-frame clones and leaves out a portion. The sample shows hundreds of thousands of clones, around 30% of them seen only once. Worth noting for this clone: No antigen is known for it.

Study outcomes and limitations: PCR might preferentially amplify shorter templates, equally in patients and controls. In these data, an HLA type influence on TCRB rearrangement remained unresolved.

Input material: naive CD4+ T cells from blood. The clonotype comes from a man aged 18 to 30 in good health. The rearrangement uses TRBV15 and TRBJ2-3; D is ambiguous. The CDR3 nucleotides are TGTGCCACCAGCAGACGAGCCGAAGGGTTGACGCAGTATTTT. Translating gives CATSRRAEGLTQYF.